These 28 T cell receptor beta chains share one sample of origin, sequenced in a study of cytomegalovirus exposure and HLA in healthy donors. Researchers ran the PCR with 60 Vbeta and 13 Jbeta primers. Using immunoSEQ multiplex PCR, the repertoire was profiled, and TCRdb retains in-frame clones only, with some absent. The repertoire holds around 150,000 clones, with roughly four fifths as singletons. Sample: PBMCs. These receptors all come from a man aged 18 to 29 in good health and CMV-seronegative.

This clone was observed a few times. The V and J genes are TRBV2 and TRBJ2-7, with D possibly TRBD1 on 5 matching bases. The V gene's germline CDR1 is SNHLY and CDR2 FYNNEI. V lost 10 bases, J lost 0 bases, and 16 bases lay in between. This CDR3 has 14 amino acids. For the CDR3, the DNA is TGTGCCACCAGAAGGTCAGGGTCCTCCTACGAGCAGTACTTC. It translates to CATRRSGSSYEQYF.

This chain uses TRBV6-5 with TRBJ1-1; D not resolved. The CDR3 is 13 residues long. Trimming removed 7 bases at V and 0 bases at J, with 9 bases between. Germline V lookup: CDR1 MNHEY, CDR2 SVGAGI. CDR3 region: CASILTVNTEAFF. Here the CDR3 DNA reads TGTGCCAGCATTTTAACAGTGAACACTGAAGCTTTCTTT.

The chain employs TRBV5-1 and TRBJ1-2; D might be TRBD1 (5 bases). The CDR3 is made up of 15 amino acids. The V end was cut by 3 bases, the J end by 10 bases, with 22 bases between. Germline V gene lookup returns CDR1 SGHRS and CDR2 YFSETQ. The chain's CDR3 is CASSSVPKGLWVYTF. The CDR3 DNA sequence: TGCGCCAGCAGCTCCGTACCAAAGGGACTATGGGTCTACACCTTC.

The chain has TRBV4-3 and TRBJ2-5, with 9 bases lining up with TRBD1. The CDR3 covers 17 residues. V lost 3 bases, J lost 4 bases, and 12 bases stayed unmatched. Germline V gene sequence: CDR1 LGHNA, CDR2 YSLEER. The CDR3 region is CASSQRGGTGSTETQYF. CDR3 in DNA: TGCGCCAGCAGCCAGAGGGGAGGGACAGGGTCGACAGAGACCCAGTACTTC.

This clone was picked up a small number of times. The chain combines TRBV7-6 with TRBJ1-3; D possibly corresponds to TRBD1 (5 bases). The V and J ends lost 1 base and 0 bases respectively, with 16 bases between them. Germline CDR1 and CDR2: SGHVS and FNYEAQ. The CDR3 spans 18 residues. The CDR3 DNA sequence: TGTGCCAGCAGCTTAGAGACAGCCGCTGGGCTCTCTGGAAACACCATATATTTT. Amino acids: CASSLETAAGLSGNTIYF.

The chain uses TRBV7-2 and TRBJ1-5; 11 positions agree with TRBD1. The CDR3 runs to 17 residues. The ends lost 4 bases at V and 4 bases at J; junction bases unmatched: 9. CDR1 and CDR2 from the germline V gene are SGHTA and FQGNSA. CDR3 bases: TGTGCCAGCAGCTCCCCAGCCGGACAGGGGGCAAATCAGCCCCAGCATTTT. Translating it yields CASSSPAGQGANQPQHF.

The chain combines TRBV18 with TRBJ1-5, with D possibly being TRBD1 (5 bases). The germline CDR1 and CDR2 sequences are KGHSH and LQKENI. V was clipped by 2 bases and J by 5 bases, with 13 bases between them. CDR3 length: 15 amino acids. The CDR3 DNA is TGTGCCAGCTCACCAGGCGGGGCCCAGGATCAGCCCCAGCATTTT. It yields the protein CASSPGGAQDQPQHF.

J is TRBJ1-4 and V is TRBV7-9; no clear D gene. Germline CDR1 reads SEHNR; CDR2 reads FQNEAQ (reference sequence). V was clipped by 8 bases and J by 8 bases, with 15 bases between them. The CDR3 is made up of 13 amino acids. CDR3 protein: CASRSRSGEKLFF. The CDR3 bases are TGTGCCAGCCGGTCCCGGTCGGGGGAAAAACTGTTTTTT.

V and J are TRBV7-9 and TRBJ2-7; D is perhaps TRBD2 (6 bases). The germline V and J ends were trimmed by 5 bases and 2 bases, with 16 bases remaining between them. Germline lookup yields CDR1 SEHNR and CDR2 FQNEAQ (reference sequence). The CDR3 is 15 amino acids. The CDR3, as DNA: TGTGCCAGCAGCAGTGGGGCAGGGAGGCCCTACGAGCAGTACTTC. Its translation is CASSSGAGRPYEQYF.

This sequence joins TRBV7-9 and TRBJ1-1; 9 nucleotides agree with TRBD1. The CDR3 spans 15 residues. The germline V gene has CDR1 SEHNR and CDR2 FQNEAQ (reference sequence). V gave up 2 bases and J gave up 0 bases; unmatched junction bases: 1. Here the CDR3 DNA reads TGTGCCAGCAGCTTAAGGACAGGGGTGAACACTGAAGCTTTCTTT. Residues: CASSLRTGVNTEAFF. The full variable domain, rest sourced from reference TRBV7-9 and TRBJ1-1, is DTGVSQNPRHKITKRGQNVTFRCDPISEHNRLYWYRQTLGQGPEFLTYFQNEAQLEKSRLLSDRFSAERPKGSFSTLEIQRTEQGDSAMYLCASSLRTGVNTEAFFGQGTRLTVV.

The chain has TRBV6-1 and TRBJ2-3, with D perhaps TRBD2 (6 bases). CDR3 length equals 15 residues. CDR1 and CDR2 (germline): MNHNS, SASEGT. V dropped 5 bases and J dropped 2 bases, with 14 bases sitting between them. This chain's CDR3 is CASSPRDFLTDTQYF. The CDR3, as DNA: TGTGCCAGCAGTCCACGGGACTTTCTCACAGATACGCAGTATTTT.

This clone was seen a single time. The chain carries TRBV10-1 and TRBJ2-3; 7 bases are a match to TRBD2. The CDR3 totals 16 residues. V lost 0 bases, J lost 5 bases, and 8 bases stayed unmatched. Germline V gene sequence: CDR1 WNHNN, CDR2 SYGVQD (reference sequence). CDR3 protein: CASSESSGGGIDTQYF. The CDR3 DNA sequence: TGCGCCAGCAGTGAGTCCTCGGGCGGGGGAATAGATACGCAGTATTTT.

This clone occurred a few times. The chain joins TRBV5-8 to TRBJ2-7; D unresolved. The germline gives CDR1 SGHTS, CDR2 YDEGEE. V dropped 0 bases and J dropped 5 bases, with 9 bases sitting between them. This CDR3 contains 13 residues. CDR3 region: CASSLAERNEQYF. In nucleotides, the CDR3 is TGTGCCAGCAGCTTGGCCGAGAGGAACGAGCAGTACTTC.

This clone turned up a few times. The CDR3, as DNA: TGTGCCAGCTGCGGGCCAACCTACGAGCAGTACTTC. Protein: CASCGPTYEQYF. This rearrangement joins TRBV6-1 to TRBJ2-7; D is possibly TRBD2 (5 bases). Between the trimmed V and J ends, which lost 8 bases and 2 bases, there was a span of 10 bases. Per germline, CDR1 MNHNS and CDR2 SASEGT. This CDR3 has 12 residues.

The chain couples TRBV27 to TRBJ1-1, with 8 bases identical to TRBD1. The CDR3 consists of 16 residues. V was clipped by 3 bases and J by 3 bases; unmatched bases: 9. Germline V gene sequence: CDR1 MNHEY, CDR2 SMNVEV (reference sequence). DNA for the CDR3: TGTGCCAGCAGTTTCGGACAGGGATGGGGGGACACTGAAGCTTTCTTT. Its protein is CASSFGQGWGDTEAFF.

The V call is TRBV15, the J call TRBJ1-2, with D possibly being TRBD1 (5 bases). The CDR3 consists of 16 residues. V gave up 5 bases and J gave up 4 bases, with 20 bases separating them. The germline CDR1 and CDR2 sequences are LNHNV and YYDKDF (reference sequence). The CDR3 is CATSPSPTGGSYGYTF. The CDR3 DNA reads as TGTGCCACCAGCCCCTCGCCCACCGGGGGTTCCTATGGCTACACCTTC.

This clone has just one count. The V call is TRBV7-2, the J call TRBJ2-7; 12 nucleotides align to TRBD1. After removal of 6 bases from V and 3 bases from J, the junction contained 6 bases not matched to a gene. Germline V gene lookup returns CDR1 SGHTA and CDR2 FQGNSA. The CDR3 is made up of 15 amino acids. CDR3 loop: CASSSGQGAFYEQYF. The CDR3 DNA sequence: TGTGCCAGCAGTTCGGGACAGGGGGCCTTCTACGAGCAGTACTTC.

The CDR3 region is CASKDRGRSGANVLTF. CDR3 coding DNA: TGTGCCAGTAAGGACAGGGGGCGGTCTGGGGCCAACGTCCTGACTTTC. The chain employs TRBV19 and TRBJ2-6; 11 nucleotides match TRBD1. Germline V gene lookup returns CDR1 LNHDA and CDR2 SQIVND (reference sequence). After removal of 7 bases from V and 1 base from J, the junction contained 3 bases not matched to a gene. CDR3 length: 16 amino acids.

About this clone itself: At the DNA level, this CDR3 is encoded by other sequences in the same sample as well. J is TRBJ2-7 and V is TRBV7-2; 14 bases align to TRBD2. V lost 5 bases and J lost 3; bases outside the gene matches: 0. The CDR3 consists of 14 residues. The germline V gene has CDR1 SGHTA and CDR2 FQGNSA. CDR3 nucleotide sequence: TGTGCCAGCAGCGGGACTAGCGGGAGCTACGAGCAGTACTTC. Amino acids: CASSGTSGSYEQYF.

The J gene is TRBJ2-3, the V gene TRBV7-9; TRBD2 is a possible D gene (5 bases). V lost 3 bases to trimming and J lost 2 bases, with 15 bases between them. The germline CDR1 and CDR2 sequences are SEHNR and FQNEAQ (reference sequence). The CDR3 consists of 16 residues. The CDR3: CASSFGLQTYTDTQYF. CDR3 DNA sequence: TGTGCCAGCAGCTTCGGACTCCAGACATACACAGATACGCAGTATTTT. The entire variable domain, with the rest obtained from reference TRBV7-9 and TRBJ2-3, is as follows: DTGVSQNPRHKITKRGQNVTFRCDPISEHNRLYWYRQTLGQGPEFLTYFQNEAQLEKSRLLSDRFSAERPKGSFSTLEIQRTEQGDSAMYLCASSFGLQTYTDTQYFGPGTRLTVL.

This clone was detected only a few times. The J gene is TRBJ2-5, the V gene TRBV9; a possible D gene is TRBD2 (6 bases). Germline CDR1 is SGDLS and CDR2 is YYNGEE. The CDR3 covers 16 residues. Trimming shortened V by 0 bases and J by 1 base, and 13 bases separated the two germline ends. The CDR3 here is CASSVGSGGAQETQYF. Here the CDR3 DNA reads TGTGCCAGCAGCGTAGGTAGCGGAGGGGCCCAAGAGACCCAGTACTTC.

The chain couples TRBV5-1 to TRBJ2-7; TRBD1 matches 10 bases. The CDR3 consists of 14 residues. Trimming cost V 0 bases and J 5 bases; bases outside gene matches: 2. The germline V gene encodes CDR1 SGHRS and CDR2 YFSETQ. The CDR3 spells CASSLGGTGDEQYF. CDR3 bases: TGCGCCAGCAGCTTGGGGGGGACAGGGGACGAGCAGTACTTC.

V gene TRBV6-5 combines with J gene TRBJ1-5; tentative D call: TRBD1 (5 bases). The CDR3 is 15 residues long. Trimming cost V 0 bases and J 0 bases, with 6 bases left between them. CDR1 is MNHEY, CDR2 SVGAGI, per germline. The CDR3, as DNA: TGTGCCAGCAGTTACTCAGGGGCTAGCAATCAGCCCCAGCATTTT. Its protein is CASSYSGASNQPQHF.

The chain recombines TRBV7-2 with TRBJ1-5, with 9 bases identical to TRBD1. Germline-derived CDR1 and CDR2 are SGHTA and FQGNSA. The CDR3 extends over 16 amino acids. V dropped 4 bases and J dropped 7; count of bases not matched to a gene: 11. In nucleotides, the CDR3 is TGTGCCAGCAGCTCCTGGGACAGGGAGGCGAACCAGCCCCAGCATTTT. It encodes CASSSWDREANQPQHF.

The gene calls are TRBV28 and TRBJ1-1; 7 nucleotides line up with TRBD1. The junction had 3 bases not matched to a gene; V was cut back by 7 bases and J by 1 base. The CDR3 has 13 amino acids. Per germline, CDR1 MDHEN and CDR2 SYDVKM. The CDR3 spells CASISGGNTEAFF. CDR3 nucleotides: TGTGCCAGCATCTCAGGGGGGAACACTGAAGCTTTCTTT. Looking up the rest from reference TRBV28 and TRBJ1-1 gives the full variable domain: DVKVTQSSRYLVKRTGEKVFLECVQDMDHENMFWYRQDPGLGLRLIYFSYDVKMKEKGDIPEGYSVSREKKERFSLILESASTNQTSMYLCASISGGNTEAFFGQGTRLTVV.

The chain has TRBV30 and TRBJ2-3; 7 nucleotides agree with TRBD2. Germline lookup yields CDR1 GTSNPN and CDR2 SVGIG (reference sequence). This CDR3 has 15 residues. With V trimmed by 2 bases and J by 1 base, 6 bases remained unmatched. CDR3 sequence reads: CAWSLAGDGTDTQYF. CDR3 DNA sequence: TGTGCCTGGAGTCTGGCGGGAGACGGCACAGATACGCAGTATTTT. Full variable domain (remainder filled in from reference TRBV30 and TRBJ2-3): SQTIHQWPATLVQPVGSPLSLECTVEGTSNPNLYWYRQAAGRGLQLLFYSVGIGQISSEVPQNLSASRPQDRQFILSSKKLLLSDSGFYLCAWSLAGDGTDTQYFGPGTRLTVL.

This clone occurred a few times. The chain uses TRBV27 and TRBJ2-1; 7 nucleotides align to TRBD2. V gave up 2 bases and J gave up 0 bases; unmatched junction bases: 1. In germline, CDR1 is MNHEY, CDR2 SMNVEV (reference sequence). This CDR3 is built from 15 residues. CDR3 amino acids: CASSLGGDSYNEQFF. CDR3 coding DNA: TGTGCCAGCAGTTTAGGGGGGGACTCCTACAATGAGCAGTTCTTC.

This chain joins TRBV5-8 and TRBJ2-3, with a weak D call TRBD1 (6 bases). Germline assignment: CDR1 SGHTS and CDR2 YDEGEE. The CDR3 has 15 amino acids. The V end lost 0 bases, the J end lost 0 bases, and 8 bases lay between the germline ends. Here the CDR3 DNA reads TGTGCCAGCAGCTTGGGCGACAGGAGCACAGATACGCAGTATTTT. Protein: CASSLGDRSTDTQYF.